This TCR beta chain was profiled in a study of cytomegalovirus exposure and HLA in healthy donors. Study-wide results and caveats: Later work associated over 15,000 TCR beta sequences with HLA alleles at 0.05 false discovery rate. Later analysis suggested most CMV-associated TCR beta chains were HLA-restricted.

Germline-derived CDR1 and CDR2 are KGHSH and LQKENI. The length of the CDR3 is 13 residues. Trimming shortened V by 3 bases and J by 1 base, and 6 bases separated the two germline ends. PCR employed 60 Vbeta and 13 Jbeta primers. Measured with immunoSEQ multiplex PCR; TCRdb has only the in-frame clones, and not every one. The sample consists of 40,000 to 55,000 clones, 77% of them appearing once. This clone was observed a few times. As yet, its antigen is unknown. The same CDR3 also results from other DNA sequences found in this sample. The sequence was obtained from a woman aged 40-49 years in good health and CMV-seropositive. The specimen was PBMCs. V gene TRBV18 combines with J gene TRBJ1-1, with D perhaps TRBD1 (5 bases). In DNA, the CDR3 is TGTGCCAGCTCACCCGGACAGAACACTGAAGCTTTCTTT. Amino acids: CASSPGQNTEAFF.